This TCR beta chain is from a study of blood T cell repertoires in COVID-19. On the study more broadly: Samples taken during acute and convalescent COVID-19 were collected in the United States, Italy and Spain. In each case, the material was cDNA or gDNA derived from T cells, B-cell-depleted T cells, or PBMCs.

The germline V gene encodes CDR1 LGHDT and CDR2 YNNKEL (reference sequence). The CDR3 covers 14 residues. With V trimmed by 4 bases and J by 7 bases, 5 bases remained unmatched. In the source study's methods: Nucleated cell number was recorded as an estimate derived from reference gene primer amplification. This table comes from immunoSEQ multiplex PCR, and its TCRdb copy is limited to in-frame clones, with some not included. The D gene and trimming were derived from the DNA, and the V and J assignments and clone size from that table. The sample records about 110,000 clones, 84% being singletons. Material: peripheral blood. The chain is built from TRBV3-1 (or the pseudogene TRBV3-2) and TRBJ1-2; TRBD1 matches at 11 bases. The sequence derives from a human donor in a cohort sampled during active COVID-19. CDR3 nucleotide sequence: TGTGCCAGCAGCCTTGGGACAGGGGGGCTTGGCTACACCTTC. Amino acid sequence: CASSLGTGGLGYTF.